The text below deals with one TCR beta chain. This clone was seen a few times. There is no known antigen for this receptor. Within one base of it there is no much larger clone, and no base qualities were kept. The sample belongs to a study of blood T cell repertoires in COVID-19 (dated by TCRdb to 2020 to 2021). Broadly, across the study: The collaborator samples originated in the United States, Italy and Spain and spanned the acute and convalescent phases of COVID-19. The repertoires were released in a freely available public database meant as a resource for research on the immune response to SARS-CoV-2. Samples were obtained from the ongoing ImmuneRACE study (first 160 participants) and from about 1,300 subjects provided by 6 global collaborators. HLA class I and class II types, where available, came from metadata supplied by the sample provider rather than from assay-based typing. The prospective study material was composed of cDNA or gDNA derived from T cells, B-cell-depleted T cells, or PBMCs. Deeply sampled blood TCRbeta repertoires from subjects exposed to, actively infected with, or recovered from COVID-19 were included in the dataset. A de-identified subject ID, COVID-19 status, age in years and sex were almost always included in the sample metadata. Overall study outcomes, separate from this receptor: How much clinical and demographic metadata was included differed by source and by participant, and the metadata was provided uncurated.

Whole blood was collected in K2EDTA tubes by collaborating institutions according to the institutions' own protocols. Collaborator samples were shipped for TCRbeta analysis as frozen whole blood, isolated PBMCs, or DNA extracted from either sample type. TCRbeta CDR3 regions were amplified from genomic DNA by means of the immunoSEQ Assay, a bias-controlled multiplex PCR. The authors' analysis ran thus. Nucleated cell counts per sample were estimated from amplification of reference gene primers within the assay. To quantify the absolute abundance of each unique TCRbeta CDR3 rearrangement, sequence reads were collapsed and filtered. For each sample, productive Simpson clonality was calculated as the square root of Simpson's diversity index across productive rearrangements. This is the immuneACCESS table as TCRdb keeps it, with only in-frame sequences that have V and J called. A part of the clones is gone; compared with another copy, unresolved V genes explain less than half, and the rest is unexplained. V, J and clone size are taken as reported in that table, and D and trimming were inferred from the DNA itself. In this sample the table shows 120,000 to 150,000 clones, approximately 80% of which occur a single time. Roughly 8% of the sample rests with the top ten.

The receptor's source is a human donor with acute or convalescent COVID-19. The donor label of this sample is uncertain. Sequencing was done on a sample of peripheral blood.

The DNA sequence is as follows: TGTGCCAGCAGTTACTCAAGCGGCGGCTACACCTTC. The encoded protein is CASSYSSGGYTF. The V gene is TRBV6-5 and the J gene is TRBJ1-2; confidence is insufficient to name the D gene. Reading the germline V gene gives CDR1 MNHEY and CDR2 SVGAGI. The CDR3 spans 12 residues, from the cysteine through the phenylalanine. Just CDR3 DNA is preserved here, 36 bases in frame from base 1. Trimming costs V 0 bases and J 8 bases, and their ends lie 7 bases apart.